The clone carrying this T cell receptor (beta chain) was seen a few times. No antigen is known for it. The sample originates from a study of beta chain features in type 1 diabetes. For the study at large: Over 85,000,000 sorted cells were examined across all samples. Findings and caveats of the study: TCRB CDR3 length was moderately but significantly reduced in all four CD4+ subsets of Type 1 diabetes patients. The similarity of naive, central memory and Treg TCRB repertoires appeared greater among patients than among healthy donors.

Trimming removed 6 bases from V and 1 base from J, with 19 bases in between. Germline V gene sequence: CDR1 LGHNA, CDR2 YNFKEQ. The CDR3 length is 17 residues. Since all of the isolated RNA was reverse transcribed, expressed TCRB transcripts were what got sequenced. Method: immunoSEQ multiplex PCR; TCRdb's copy keeps in-frame clones and lacks some. The sample carries around 600,000 clones, roughly 12% recorded once. A CD45RO/CCR7/CD25/CD127/CD95/CD27 panel sorted naive, central memory, regulatory and stem cell-like memory CD4+ cells. The source of this sequence is a man under 40 with type 1 diabetes. Specimen: naive CD4+ T cells from blood. The V gene is TRBV4-2, the J gene TRBJ2-1; a possible D gene is TRBD2 (6 bases). The CDR3 is CASRGMGLVSSYNEQFF. CDR3 bases: TGTGCCAGCAGGGGGATGGGACTTGTCTCGTCCTACAATGAGCAGTTCTTC.